What follows is one T cell receptor beta chain and its context. The source material, RNA transcripts, was used to amplify TCR beta CDR3 regions. HTBI primers were used for first-round RT-PCR of the TCR CDR3. TCRdb reanalysed the multiplex PCR reads using MiXCR and keeps one entry per CDR3 protein. The table has roughly 570,000 distinct CDR3 sequences, 15% to 18% seen once. Germline assignment: CDR1 DFQATT and CDR2 SNEGSKA (reference sequence). V dropped 5 bases and J dropped 9; count of bases not matched to a gene: 9. The CDR3 sequence is 15 residues long. The data are from a study of T cells in Graves' hyperthyroidism and ophthalmopathy.

V usage is TRBV20-1 and J usage is TRBJ2-1, with TRBD2 matching 14 bases. Sequenced input: blood. The origin of this receptor is a woman in her 30s with Graves' hyperthyroidism. The CDR3 here is CSAAGLAGVGAEQFF. CDR3 nucleotides: TGCAGTGCTGCGGGACTAGCGGGAGTCGGGGCTGAGCAGTTCTTC.